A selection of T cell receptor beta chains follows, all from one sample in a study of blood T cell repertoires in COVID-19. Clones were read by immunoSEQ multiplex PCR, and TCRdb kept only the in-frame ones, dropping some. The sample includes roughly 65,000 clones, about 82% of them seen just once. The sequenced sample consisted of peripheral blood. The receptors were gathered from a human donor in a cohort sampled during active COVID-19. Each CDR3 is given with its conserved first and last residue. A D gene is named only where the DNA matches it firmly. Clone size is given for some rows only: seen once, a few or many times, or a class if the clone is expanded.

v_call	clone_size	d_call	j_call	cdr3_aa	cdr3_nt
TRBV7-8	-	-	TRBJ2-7	CASSPKYFYEQYF	TGTGCCAGCAGCCCCAAGTACTTCTACGAGCAGTACTTC
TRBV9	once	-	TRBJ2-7	CASSVGPGQSYEQYF	TGTGCCAGCAGCGTAGGGCCCGGACAGTCCTACGAGCAGTACTTC
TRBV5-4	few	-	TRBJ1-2	CASSLADTFYGYTF	TGTGCCAGCAGCTTGGCCGATACATTCTATGGCTACACCTTC
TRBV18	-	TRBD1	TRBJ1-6	CASFGTGNSPLHF	TGTGCCAGCTTTGGGACAGGGAATTCACCCCTCCACTTT
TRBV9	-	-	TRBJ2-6	CASSGVANVLTF	TGTGCCAGCAGCGGAGTAGCCAACGTCCTGACTTTC
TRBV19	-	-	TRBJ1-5	CASSRQGNQPQHF	TGTGCCAGTAGCAGACAGGGCAATCAGCCCCAGCATTTT
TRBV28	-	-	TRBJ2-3	CASGGGPLDTQYF	TGTGCCAGCGGCGGGGGCCCACTAGATACGCAGTATTTT
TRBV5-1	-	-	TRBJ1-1	CASSLQGHTEAFF	TGCGCCAGCAGCTTGCAGGGGCACACTGAAGCTTTCTTT
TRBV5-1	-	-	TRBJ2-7	CASSLGGYEQYF	TGCGCCAGCAGCTTGGGAGGCTACGAGCAGTACTTC
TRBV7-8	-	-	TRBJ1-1	CASSPSGGAGTEAFF	TGTGCCAGCAGCCCTAGCGGAGGGGCCGGCACTGAAGCTTTCTTT
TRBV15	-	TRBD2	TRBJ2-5	CATSRSVGAGGPKETQYF	TGTGCCACCAGCAGGTCCGTGGGAGCGGGGGGACCAAAAGAGACCCAGTACTTC
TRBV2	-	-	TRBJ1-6	CASNRDIYNSPLHF	TGTGCCAGCAACCGGGACATCTATAATTCACCCCTCCACTTT
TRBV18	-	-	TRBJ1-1	CASSPAGGLSTEAFF	TGTGCCAGCTCACCAGCGGGCGGGCTGAGCACTGAAGCTTTCTTT
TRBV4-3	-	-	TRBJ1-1	CASSQERVNMNTEAFF	TGCGCCAGCAGCCAAGAGAGGGTAAATATGAACACTGAAGCTTTCTTT
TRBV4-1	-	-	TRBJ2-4	CASSQDEGRIQYF	TGCGCCAGCAGCCAAGACGAGGGCCGCATTCAGTACTTC
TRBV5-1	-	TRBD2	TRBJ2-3	CASSYYGTSGGSSGGTQYF	TGCGCCAGCAGCTACTACGGGACTAGCGGGGGAAGCTCCGGGGGTACGCAGTATTTT
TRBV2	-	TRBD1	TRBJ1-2	CASTRDRGKTGASGYTF	TGTGCCAGCACGCGGGACAGGGGGAAAACAGGAGCGTCTGGCTACACCTTC
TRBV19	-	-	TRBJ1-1	CASSAGTPAFF	TGTGCCAGTAGTGCCGGGACACCGGCTTTCTTT
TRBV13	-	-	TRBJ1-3	CASSLRGAGNTIYF	TGTGCCAGCAGCTTACGCGGGGCCGGAAACACCATATATTTT
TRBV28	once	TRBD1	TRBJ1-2	CASSLGTGRNYGYTF	TGTGCCAGCAGCCTCGGGACAGGGCGAAACTATGGCTACACCTTC
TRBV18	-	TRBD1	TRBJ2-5	CASEQGAMETQYF	TGTGCCAGCGAACAGGGGGCAATGGAGACCCAGTACTTC
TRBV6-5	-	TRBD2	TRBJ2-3	CASRPPGGWDTQYF	TGTGCCAGCAGACCCCCCGGGGGGTGGGATACGCAGTATTTT
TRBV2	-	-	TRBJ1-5	CASSRGEGRQPQHF	TGTGCCAGCAGCCGAGGGGAGGGGCGACAGCCCCAGCATTTT
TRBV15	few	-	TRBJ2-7	CATSRDTLGSGEQYF	TGTGCCACCAGCAGAGATACTCTCGGGTCTGGGGAGCAGTACTTC
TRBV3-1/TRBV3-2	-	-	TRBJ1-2	CASSSLAGKANYGYTF	TGTGCCAGCAGCTCTCTCGCGGGAAAAGCTAACTATGGCTACACCTTC
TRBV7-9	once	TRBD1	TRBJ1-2	CASSRRDRVGYGYTF	TGTGCCAGCAGCCGCCGGGACAGGGTCGGCTATGGCTACACCTTC
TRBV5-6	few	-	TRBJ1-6	CASSLDRSSPLHF	TGTGCCAGCAGCTTGGACAGGAGCTCACCCCTCCACTTT
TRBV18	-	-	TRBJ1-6	CASSSAGSLAPLHF	TGTGCCAGCTCATCCGCGGGGAGTTTAGCACCCCTCCACTTT
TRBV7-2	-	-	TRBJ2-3	CASSLGLPTDTQYF	TGTGCCAGCAGCTTAGGGCTTCCCACAGATACGCAGTATTTT
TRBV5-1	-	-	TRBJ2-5	CASSAGETQYF	TGCGCCAGCAGCGCGGGGGAGACCCAGTACTTC
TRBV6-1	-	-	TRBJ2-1	CASSEWAGASGGQFF	TGTGCCAGCAGTGAATGGGCGGGGGCCTCTGGAGGGCAGTTCTTC
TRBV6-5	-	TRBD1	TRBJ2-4	CATQDPRGLNIQYF	TGTGCCACCCAAGACCCCAGGGGGCTAAACATTCAGTACTTC
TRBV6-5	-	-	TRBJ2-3	CASSYSGADRDTQYF	TGTGCCAGCAGTTACTCTGGGGCTGACCGGGATACGCAGTATTTT
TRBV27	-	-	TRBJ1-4	CASSLLPGMGEKLFF	TGTGCCAGCAGTTTATTGCCGGGGATGGGTGAAAAACTGTTTTTT
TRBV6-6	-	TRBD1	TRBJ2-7	CASSRGDRSSYEQYF	TGTGCCAGCAGCAGAGGGGACAGGAGCTCCTACGAGCAGTACTTC
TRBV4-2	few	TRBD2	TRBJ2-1	CASSPLAGGSYNEQFF	TGTGCCAGCAGCCCCCTAGCGGGGGGCTCCTACAATGAGCAGTTCTTC
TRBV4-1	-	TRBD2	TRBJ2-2	CASSLGLALNSGELFF	TGCGCCAGCAGCTTGGGACTAGCTCTTAATTCCGGGGAGCTGTTTTTT
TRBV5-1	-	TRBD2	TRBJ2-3	CASSLRPSGGEGTDTQYF	TGCGCCAGCAGCTTGAGGCCTAGCGGGGGGGAAGGCACAGATACGCAGTATTTT
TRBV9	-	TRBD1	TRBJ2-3	CASSSSTGVDTQYF	TGTGCCAGCAGCTCAAGCACAGGGGTAGATACGCAGTATTTT
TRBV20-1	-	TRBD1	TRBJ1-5	CSASGTGNQPQHF	TGCAGTGCTAGTGGGACAGGTAATCAGCCCCAGCATTTT
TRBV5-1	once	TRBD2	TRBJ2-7	CASSRGGAGNDEQYF	TGCGCCAGCAGCCGCGGGGGGGCCGGTAACGACGAGCAGTACTTC
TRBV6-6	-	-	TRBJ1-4	CASSSRRGGFITTNEKLFF	TGTGCCAGCAGCTCCCGACGTGGCGGGTTCATAACAACTAATGAAAAACTGTTTTTT
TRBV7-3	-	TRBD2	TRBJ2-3	CASSRIGGATDTQYF	TGTGCCAGCAGCCGTATCGGGGGGGCAACAGATACGCAGTATTTT
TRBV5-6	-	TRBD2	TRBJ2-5	CASSTLTSEPKETQYF	TGTGCCAGCAGCACCTTGACTAGCGAGCCGAAAGAGACCCAGTACTTC
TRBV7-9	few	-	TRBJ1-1	CASSLQGGQAAFF	TGTGCCAGCAGCTTACAGGGTGGGCAGGCGGCTTTCTTT
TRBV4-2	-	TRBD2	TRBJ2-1	CASSQGGGSSYNEQFF	TGTGCCAGCAGCCAAGGGGGCGGGAGCTCCTACAATGAGCAGTTCTTC
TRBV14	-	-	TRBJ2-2	CASSPRRTGELFF	TGTGCCAGCAGCCCCCGTCGCACCGGGGAGCTGTTTTTT
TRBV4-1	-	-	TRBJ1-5	CASSQDEYNQPQHF	TGCGCCAGCAGCCAAGACGAGTACAATCAGCCCCAGCATTTT
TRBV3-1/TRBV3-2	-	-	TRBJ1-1	CASSLPGTEAFF	TGTGCCAGCAGCCTTCCAGGGACTGAAGCTTTCTTT
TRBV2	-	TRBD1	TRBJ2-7	CASTRDRAYEQYF	TGTGCCAGCACCCGAGACAGGGCGTACGAGCAGTACTTC
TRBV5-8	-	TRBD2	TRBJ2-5	CASSPWGGLGQETQYF	TGTGCCAGCAGCCCCTGGGGTGGACTAGGCCAAGAGACCCAGTACTTC
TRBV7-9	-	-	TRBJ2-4	CASSQEIAKNIQYF	TGTGCCAGCAGCCAGGAAATAGCCAAAAACATTCAGTACTTC
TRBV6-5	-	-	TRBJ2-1	CASSYGAGSYSNEQFF	TGTGCCAGCAGTTACGGGGCGGGGTCTTATTCCAATGAGCAGTTCTTC
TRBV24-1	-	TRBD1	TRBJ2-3	CATSEDIGQGTDTQYF	TGTGCCACCAGTGAAGATATAGGACAGGGCACAGATACGCAGTATTTT
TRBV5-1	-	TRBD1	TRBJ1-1	CASSLEQGRTEAFF	TGCGCCAGCAGCTTGGAACAGGGGCGGACTGAAGCTTTCTTT
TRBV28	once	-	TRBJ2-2	CASFRLTGELFF	TGTGCCAGCTTCCGGTTAACCGGGGAGCTGTTTTTT